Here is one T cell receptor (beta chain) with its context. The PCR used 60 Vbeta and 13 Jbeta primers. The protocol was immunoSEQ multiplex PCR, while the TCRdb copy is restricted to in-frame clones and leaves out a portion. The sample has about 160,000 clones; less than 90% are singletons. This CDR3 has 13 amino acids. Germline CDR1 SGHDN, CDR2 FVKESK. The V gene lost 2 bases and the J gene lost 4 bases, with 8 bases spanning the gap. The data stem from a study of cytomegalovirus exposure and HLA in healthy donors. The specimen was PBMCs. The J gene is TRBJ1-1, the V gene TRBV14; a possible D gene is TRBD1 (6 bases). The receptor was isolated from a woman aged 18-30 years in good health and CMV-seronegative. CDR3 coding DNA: TGTGCCAGCAGCCAAATAGGGGGCACTGAAGCTTTCTTT. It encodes CASSQIGGTEAFF. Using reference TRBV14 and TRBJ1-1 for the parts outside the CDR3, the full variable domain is EAGVTQFPSHSVIEKGQTVTLRCDPISGHDNLYWYRRVMGKEIKFLLHFVKESKQDESGMPNNRFLAERTGGTYSTLKVQPAELEDSGVYFCASSQIGGTEAFFGQGTRLTVV.